This TCR beta chain was recorded in a study of identical twins. General study findings and limits: A partial confounding effect on zero-insertion analyses could come from invariant MAIT and iNKT cells. In monozygotic twins, models underestimated the sharing of out-of-frame TCR alpha. Findings depended on cross-sectional statistics rather than tracking the same donors.

Remarks on this clonotype: The antigen remains undetermined.

The length of the CDR3 is 13 residues. CDR1 is DFQATT and CDR2 is SNEGSKA in the germline V gene (reference sequence). Trimming took off 1 base at V and 3 bases at J, with 9 bases between the two ends. cDNA carried unique molecular identifiers, and a universal primer site was added by template switching. TCRdb passed the 5' RACE reads through MiXCR, listing each CDR3 protein once. This sample has roughly 490,000 distinct CDR3 sequences, with 13% to 15% found just once. The sample was also reused in another study, on yellow fever vaccine responses in identical twins.

This sequence originates from a young woman in good health. V usage is TRBV20-1 and J usage is TRBJ2-5, with D perhaps TRBD1 (6 bases). The sequencing input was CD4+ T cells sorted from blood. As DNA, the CDR3 is TGCAGTGCTAGAGTGTCAGGGGAAGAGACCCAGTACTTC. The encoded protein is CSARVSGEETQYF.